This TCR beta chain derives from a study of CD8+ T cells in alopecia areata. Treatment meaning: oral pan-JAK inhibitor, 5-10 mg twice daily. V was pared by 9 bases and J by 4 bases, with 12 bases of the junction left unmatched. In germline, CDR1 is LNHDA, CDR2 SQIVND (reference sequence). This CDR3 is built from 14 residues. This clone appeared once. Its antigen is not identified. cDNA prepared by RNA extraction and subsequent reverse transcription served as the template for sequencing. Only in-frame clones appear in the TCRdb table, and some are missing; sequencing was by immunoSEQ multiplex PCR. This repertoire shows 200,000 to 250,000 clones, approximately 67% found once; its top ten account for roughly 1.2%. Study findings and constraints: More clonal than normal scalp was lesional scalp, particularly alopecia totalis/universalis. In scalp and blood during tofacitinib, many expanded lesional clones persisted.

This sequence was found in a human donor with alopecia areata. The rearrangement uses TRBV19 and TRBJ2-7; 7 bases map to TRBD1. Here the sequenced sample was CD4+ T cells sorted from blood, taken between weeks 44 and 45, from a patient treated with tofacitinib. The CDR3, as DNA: TGTGCCAGCGCCCAGCTGCAACAGGGGTACGAGCAGTACTTC. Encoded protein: CASAQLQQGYEQYF.